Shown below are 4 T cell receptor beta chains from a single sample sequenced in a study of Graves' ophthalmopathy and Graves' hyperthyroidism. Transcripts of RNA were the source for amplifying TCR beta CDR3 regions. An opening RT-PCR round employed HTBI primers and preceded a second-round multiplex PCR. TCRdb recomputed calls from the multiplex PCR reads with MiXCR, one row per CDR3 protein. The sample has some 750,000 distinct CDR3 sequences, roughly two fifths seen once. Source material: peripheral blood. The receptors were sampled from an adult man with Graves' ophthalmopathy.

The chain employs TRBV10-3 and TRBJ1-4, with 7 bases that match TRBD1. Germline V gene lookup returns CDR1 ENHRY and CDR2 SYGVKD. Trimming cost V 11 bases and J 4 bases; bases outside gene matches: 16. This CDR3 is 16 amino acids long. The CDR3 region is CAGSPSQGGLNEKLFF. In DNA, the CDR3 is TGTGCCGGCAGCCCATCCCAGGGGGGACTTAATGAAAAACTGTTTTTT.

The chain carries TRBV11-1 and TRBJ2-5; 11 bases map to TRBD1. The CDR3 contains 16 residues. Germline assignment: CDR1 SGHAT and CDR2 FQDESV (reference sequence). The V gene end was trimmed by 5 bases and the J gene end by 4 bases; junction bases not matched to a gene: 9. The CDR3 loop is CASSPAGQGAGETQYF. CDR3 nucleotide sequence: TGTGCCAGCAGCCCAGCCGGACAGGGGGCCGGAGAGACCCAGTACTTC.

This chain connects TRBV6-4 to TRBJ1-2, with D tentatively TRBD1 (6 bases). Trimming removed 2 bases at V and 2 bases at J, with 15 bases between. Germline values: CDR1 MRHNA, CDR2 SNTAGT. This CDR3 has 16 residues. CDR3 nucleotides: TGTGCCAGCAGTGACCGGCGGGGGGGCACAAACTATGGCTACACCTTC. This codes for CASSDRRGGTNYGYTF.

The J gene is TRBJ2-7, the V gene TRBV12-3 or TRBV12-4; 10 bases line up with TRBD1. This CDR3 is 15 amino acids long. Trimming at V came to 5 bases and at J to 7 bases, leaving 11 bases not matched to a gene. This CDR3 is CASSRGQGVASEQYF. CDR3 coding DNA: TGTGCCAGCAGTCGAGGACAGGGGGTGGCGAGTGAGCAGTACTTC.